Reported below is one T cell receptor (beta chain). Its antigen is currently unknown. V was pared by 4 bases and J by 6 bases, with 17 bases between. The CDR3 totals 14 residues. Germline-derived CDR1 and CDR2 are SGDLS and YYNGEE. This sample is part of a study of T cells in Graves' hyperthyroidism and ophthalmopathy. Using RNA transcripts as the source, TCR beta CDR3 regions were amplified. TCR CDR3 underwent first-round RT-PCR with the HTBI primer set. Via MiXCR, TCRdb re-called the multiplex PCR reads, giving one row per CDR3 protein. The repertoire has almost 600,000 distinct CDR3 sequences, more than 45% of them found once; the top ten carry more than 7.5%. The study's findings and limits: A model of 13 V-J pairs discriminated ophthalmopathy from stable hyperthyroidism.

This TCR was sampled from a woman younger than 30 with Graves' hyperthyroidism. Sequenced input: peripheral blood or thyroid tissue (not recorded which). The rearrangement links TRBV9 to TRBJ2-7; tentatively, D is TRBD1 or TRBD2 (5 bases each). The CDR3 DNA reads TGTGCCAGCAGCCCCCAGGGACGGGGCGCCGAGCAGTACTTC. Translating it yields CASSPQGRGAEQYF.